These 12 T cell receptor beta chains were all obtained from the same sample, sequenced in a study of blood T cells in healthy people across ages. The use of a sample-barcoded 5' primer and a J-beta primer mix characterized a second PCR of roughly 6 to 11 cycles. MiXCR, run by TCRdb on the 5' RACE reads, gives a single entry per CDR3 protein. Here the sample spans about 1,800,000 distinct CDR3 sequences, 28% being singletons. The material sequenced was blood. The source of these receptors is a woman aged 30 to 39 in good health.

V usage is TRBV9 and J usage is TRBJ1-5, with D unresolved. This CDR3 region has 13 residues. Deletions cut 4 bases from V and 2 bases from J, with 7 bases between. CDR1 is SGDLS, CDR2 YYNGEE, per germline. The CDR3 region is CASSTFGNQPQHF. CDR3 in DNA: TGTGCCAGCAGCACGTTTGGCAATCAGCCCCAGCATTTT. The entire variable domain, with the rest obtained from reference TRBV9 and TRBJ1-5, is as follows: DSGVTQTPKHLITATGQRVTLRCSPRSGDLSVYWYQQSLDQGLQFLIQYYNGEERAKGNILERFSAQQFPDLHSELNLSSLELGDSALYFCASSTFGNQPQHFGDGTRLSIL.

The genes are TRBV7-2 and TRBJ2-3, with TRBD2 matching 10 bases. Trimming took 2 bases from V and 4 from J; bases not matched to a gene: 6. CDR3 size: 16 residues. Germline V gives CDR1 SGHTA, CDR2 FQGNSA. CDR3 nucleotide sequence: TGTGCCAGCAGCTTACTAGCGGGGGAGCCACCAGATACGCAGTATTTT. Its protein is CASSLLAGEPPDTQYF.

This clonotype has at least ten counts. The chain joins TRBV4-2 to TRBJ2-7; 11 nucleotides align to TRBD2. Germline loops: CDR1 LGHNA, CDR2 YNFKEQ. The CDR3 sequence is 16 residues long. The V gene end was trimmed by 0 bases and the J gene end by 6 bases; junction bases not matched to a gene: 7. CDR3 sequence: CASSQEASLAGVEQYF. The CDR3, as DNA: TGTGCCAGCAGCCAAGAGGCTTCACTAGCGGGAGTCGAGCAGTACTTC.

V gene TRBV4-2 combines with J gene TRBJ1-4; D is perhaps TRBD1 (6 bases). The V and J ends lost 0 bases and 6 bases respectively, with 11 bases between them. Germline CDR1 LGHNA, CDR2 YNFKEQ. The CDR3 has 15 amino acids. The CDR3: CASSQEGGRDEKLFF. DNA of the CDR3: TGTGCCAGCAGCCAAGAAGGGGGGAGGGATGAAAAACTGTTTTTT.

This clonotype was counted only a few times. The chain employs TRBV4-3 and TRBJ2-3; maybe TRBD2 (5 bases). Trimming took off 0 bases at V and 7 bases at J, with 8 bases between the two ends. Germline loops: CDR1 LGHNA, CDR2 YSLEER. This CDR3 is 13 amino acids long. The CDR3 sequence is CASSQDLGNTQYF. CDR3 DNA sequence: TGCGCCAGCAGCCAAGATCTCGGGAATACGCAGTATTTT.

There are a few counts of this clonotype. The chain recombines TRBV7-2 with TRBJ1-2, with a weak D call TRBD1 (6 bases). V was trimmed by 2 bases and J by 6 bases, leaving 10 bases between them. Germline V gene data show CDR1 as SGHTA and CDR2 as FQGNSA. This CDR3 contains 13 residues. The CDR3: CASSLHRAHGYTF. CDR3 nucleotides: TGTGCCAGCAGCTTACACAGGGCCCATGGCTACACCTTC.

The chain joins TRBV5-1 to TRBJ1-2; 12 positions match TRBD1. From germline, CDR1 is SGHRS and CDR2 YFSETQ. Trimming cost V 2 bases and J 4 bases; bases outside gene matches: 6. The CDR3 extends over 16 amino acids. For the CDR3, the DNA is TGCGCCAGCAGCTTCCGGGACAGGGGGCTGGTCTATGGCTACACCTTC. Residues: CASSFRDRGLVYGYTF.

The chain carries TRBV2 and TRBJ2-2; TRBD2 might be the D (6 bases). The V gene's germline CDR1 is SNHLY and CDR2 FYNNEI. There are 13 residues in the CDR3. Deletions cut 3 bases from V and 7 bases from J, with 9 bases between. The CDR3 protein is CASSEEGGGELFF. The DNA for the CDR3 is TGTGCCAGCAGTGAGGAGGGTGGCGGGGAGCTGTTTTTT.

This clonotype was seen ten or more times. The genes are TRBV4-3 and TRBJ2-1, with no clear D. CDR1 and CDR2 (germline): LGHNA, YSLEER. Trimming left V 1 base short and J 7 bases short, with 8 bases between. This CDR3 contains 13 residues. CDR3 bases: TGCGCCAGCAGCCAAGGAAGTGGGAATGAGCAGTTCTTC. Protein sequence: CASSQGSGNEQFF.

Many counts were recorded for this clonotype. The rearrangement joins TRBV12-3 or TRBV12-4 to TRBJ2-7; 10 bases agree with TRBD1. V trimming: 6 bases; J trimming: 1 base; junction bases outside the gene matches: 6. CDR3 length: 15 amino acids. Written as DNA, the CDR3 is TGTGCCAGCAGCCCCGGACAGGGGGTTTCCTACGAGCAGTACTTC. It yields the protein CASSPGQGVSYEQYF.

This clonotype was counted between two and nine times. The chain is built from TRBV20-1 and TRBJ2-7; D is undetermined. The germline CDR1 and CDR2 sequences are DFQATT and SNEGSKA (reference sequence). Trimming took off 6 bases at V and 0 bases at J, with 12 bases between the two ends. This CDR3 comprises 13 residues. The CDR3 here is CSAAWDSSYEQYF. CDR3 bases: TGCAGTGCAGCCTGGGATAGCTCCTACGAGCAGTACTTC.

This clonotype occurred many times. The V gene is TRBV6-1, the J gene TRBJ2-5; 11 nucleotides line up with TRBD1. The CDR3 totals 17 residues. The germline V gene encodes CDR1 MNHNS and CDR2 SASEGT. V shed 4 bases and J 4 bases; nucleotides not matched to a gene: 11. This CDR3 is CASSGPRDRGLGETQYF. The CDR3 DNA follows: TGTGCCAGCAGTGGCCCCCGGGACAGGGGGTTAGGAGAGACCCAGTACTTC.